Listed here is a single T cell receptor (beta chain). The entry originates in a study of shared clonotypes between healthy human individuals. At the level of the study: The study drew on a couple of women and a few men aged 18 to 49 as donors.

The CDR3 consists of 17 residues. V was pared by 3 bases and J by 8 bases, with 17 bases of the junction left unmatched. From germline, CDR1 is SGHDT and CDR2 YYEEEE. Generated by immunoSEQ multiplex PCR, the TCRdb table keeps only in-frame clones and is missing some. The repertoire holds roughly 1 million clones, about 76% seen once, with approximately 1.5% in the top ten. Sequences were obtained from memory CD4+ T cells sorted from blood. Regarding subset: CD45RA-negative fraction. The J gene is TRBJ1-2, the V gene TRBV5-6; 9 bases agree with TRBD1. The origin of this receptor is a man in his late teens or twenties in good health. The CDR3 loop is CASSSTVIQGASRGYTF. The CDR3 nucleotides read TGTGCCAGCAGCTCTACGGTTATACAGGGGGCGTCGAGAGGCTACACCTTC.